Following are 10 T cell receptor beta chains from one sample sequenced in a study of blood T cell repertoires in COVID-19. TCRdb keeps only in-frame clones here, not all; method: immunoSEQ multiplex PCR. The sample lists 120,000 to 150,000 clones; roughly 79% were seen once. The material sequenced was peripheral blood. The origin of the receptors is a human donor with acute or convalescent COVID-19. The donor label of this sample is uncertain.

CDR3 residues: CASRQGGTDTQYF. Here the CDR3 DNA reads TGTGCCAGCCGACAGGGAGGCACAGATACGCAGTATTTT. This chain uses TRBV6-5 with TRBJ2-3, with TRBD1 matching over 7 bases. Germline V gene sequence: CDR1 MNHEY, CDR2 SVGAGI. V dropped 8 bases and J dropped 1; count of bases not matched to a gene: 3. The CDR3 is 13 amino acids.

At least ten counts were recorded for this clone. The chain employs TRBV5-6 and TRBJ1-6; D perhaps matches TRBD1 (6 bases). Germline CDR1 reads SGHDT; CDR2 reads YYEEEE. This CDR3 contains 15 residues. Trimming took 3 bases from V and 10 from J, leaving 17 bases between them. The CDR3 sequence: CASSSYDRLRSPLHF. The CDR3 nucleotides read TGTGCCAGCAGCTCATACGACAGGCTGCGATCACCCCTCCACTTT.

V is TRBV10-3 and J is TRBJ1-4, with 7 bases identical to TRBD1. J gave up 4 bases and V 6 bases, and 8 bases lay outside the gene matches. Germline V lookup: CDR1 ENHRY, CDR2 SYGVKD. The CDR3 has 15 residues. Written as DNA, the CDR3 is TGTGCCATCAGCCTGAACAGGGGTAGTAATGAAAAACTGTTTTTT. Encoded protein: CAISLNRGSNEKLFF.

The V call is TRBV18, the J call TRBJ1-2; maybe TRBD1 (5 bases). Per germline, CDR1 KGHSH and CDR2 LQKENI. The ends were cut back, 3 bases at V and 5 bases at J, with 16 bases in the middle. This CDR3 contains 15 residues. Here the CDR3 reads CASSPRTSGGYGYTF. CDR3 DNA: TGTGCCAGCTCACCCCGGACATCAGGAGGGTATGGCTACACCTTC. The whole variable domain, filled in from reference TRBV18 and TRBJ1-2, reads NAGVMQNPRHLVRRRGQEARLRCSPMKGHSHVYWYRQLPEEGLKFMVYLQKENIIDESGMPKERFSAEFPKEGPSILRIQQVVRGDSAAYFCASSPRTSGGYGYTFGSGTRLTVV.

CDR3 region: CSVGEDGYTF. The CDR3 bases are TGCAGCGTTGGGGAGGATGGCTACACCTTC. The chain carries TRBV29-1 and TRBJ1-2, with D hard to call. The CDR3 has 10 residues. V was cut by 4 bases and J by 6 bases, with 6 bases left in between. Germline CDR1 is SQVTM and CDR2 is ANQGSEA. The full variable domain, with the rest looked up from reference TRBV29-1 and TRBJ1-2, is SAVISQKPSRDICQRGTSLTIQCQVDSQVTMMFWYRQQPGQSLTLIATANQGSEATYESGFVIDKFPISRPNLTFSTLTVSNMSPEDSSIYLCSVGEDGYTFGSGTRLTVV.

This CDR3 reads CASSMGTQNQPQHF. As DNA, the CDR3 is TGTGCCAGTAGTATGGGGACACAGAATCAGCCCCAGCATTTT. The chain couples TRBV19 to TRBJ1-5, with a tentative D call TRBD1 (6 bases). V was clipped by 3 bases and J by 4 bases, with 10 bases between them. The length of the CDR3 is 14 residues. Germline CDR1 LNHDA, CDR2 SQIVND (reference sequence).

This clone has a handful of counts. The chain employs TRBV30 and TRBJ1-3; possible D gene TRBD1, 5 bases. From germline, CDR1 is GTSNPN and CDR2 SVGIG (reference sequence). V lost 0 bases and J 0 bases, leaving 15 bases between the germline ends. The CDR3 has 17 amino acids. Written as DNA, the CDR3 is TGTGCCTGGAGTGTTGGCAGGGCCCACCGCTCTGGAAACACCATATATTTT. As protein: CAWSVGRAHRSGNTIYF.

V gene TRBV6-4 combines with J gene TRBJ1-5; D ambiguous. The CDR3 is 14 residues long. The germline V and J ends were trimmed by 6 bases and 4 bases, with 13 bases remaining between them. The germline V gene encodes CDR1 MRHNA and CDR2 SNTAGT. The DNA of the CDR3 is TGTGCCAGCAGCCCTGGCCGGGTAAATCAGCCCCAGCATTTT. It specifies CASSPGRVNQPQHF.

The chain is built from TRBV7-9 and TRBJ1-1, with a possible D match to TRBD1 (5 bases). The CDR3 covers 15 residues. Deletions cut 1 base from V and 11 bases from J, with 20 bases between. Germline V CDR1 and CDR2: SEHNR, FQNEAQ (reference sequence). The CDR3 here is CASSLGSGTLPVAFF. The CDR3 DNA is TGTGCCAGCAGCTTAGGATCAGGGACTTTACCCGTTGCTTTCTTT.

J is TRBJ1-1 and V is TRBV30; no clear D. V lost 2 bases, J lost 5 bases, and 12 bases lay in between. The CDR3 runs 13 residues. Germline values: CDR1 GTSNPN, CDR2 SVGIG (reference sequence). CDR3 sequence reads: CAWSSGIETEAFF. CDR3 in DNA: TGTGCCTGGAGTTCCGGGATCGAAACTGAAGCTTTCTTT.